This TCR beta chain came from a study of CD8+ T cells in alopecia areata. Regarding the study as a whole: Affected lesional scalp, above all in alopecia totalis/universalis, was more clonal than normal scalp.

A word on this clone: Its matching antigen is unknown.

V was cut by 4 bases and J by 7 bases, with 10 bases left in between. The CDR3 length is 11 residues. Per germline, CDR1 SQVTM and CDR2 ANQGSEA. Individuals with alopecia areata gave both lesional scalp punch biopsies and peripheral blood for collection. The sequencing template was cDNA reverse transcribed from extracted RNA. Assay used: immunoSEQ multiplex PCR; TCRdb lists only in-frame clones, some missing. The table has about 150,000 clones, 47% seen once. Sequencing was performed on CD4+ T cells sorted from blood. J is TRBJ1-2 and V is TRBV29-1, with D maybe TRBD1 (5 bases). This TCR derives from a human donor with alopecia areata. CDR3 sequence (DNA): TGCAGCGTTGGCGGACAAACTGGCTACACCTTC. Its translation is CSVGGQTGYTF.